The next 18 T cell receptor beta chains were all read from a single sample in a study of OX40 agonist ivuxolimab in advanced cancers. The repertoire was sequenced with immunoSEQ multiplex PCR; TCRdb's copy has only in-frame clones and lacks some. Among about 55,000 clones listed, around 89% were seen once. The specimen comprised CD4+ or CD8+ T cells sorted from blood, sampled in a trial of the OX40 agonist ivuxolimab. Receptors were obtained from an adult with an advanced solid tumor such as melanoma, head and neck, liver or kidney cancer.

The chain links TRBV6-1 to TRBJ1-1; D not certain. Germline assignment: CDR1 MNHNS and CDR2 SASEGT. Trimming removed 1 base at V and 10 bases at J, with 7 bases between. The CDR3 runs 11 residues. The CDR3 DNA follows: TGTGCCAGCAGTGAAGGGGGAGGAGCTTTCTTT. Translating gives CASSEGGGAFF.

This clone showed up just once. J is TRBJ2-2 and V is TRBV27; unclear D gene. V was pared by 5 bases and J by 0 bases, with 13 bases between. Germline CDR1 reads MNHEY; CDR2 reads SMNVEV (reference sequence). The CDR3 runs to 16 residues. CDR3 in DNA: TGTGCCAGCAGTCCCCGCCAAGCCTCGAACACCGGGGAGCTGTTTTTT. Protein sequence: CASSPRQASNTGELFF.

The V and J genes are TRBV5-1 and TRBJ2-5; weak D call: TRBD1 (6 bases). This CDR3 contains 16 residues. The germline gives CDR1 SGHRS, CDR2 YFSETQ. V was cut by 0 bases and J by 10 bases, with 22 bases left in between. The CDR3 reads CASSLDAVGAPRDQYF. The CDR3 DNA reads as TGCGCCAGCAGCTTGGACGCGGTGGGGGCCCCCCGGGACCAGTACTTC. Combining the CDR3 with reference TRBV5-1 and TRBJ2-5 gives the whole variable domain KAGVTQTPRYLIKTRGQQVTLSCSPISGHRSVSWYQQTPGQGLQFLFEYFSETQRNKGNFPGRFSGRQFSNSRSEMNVSTLELGDSALYLCASSLDAVGAPRDQYFGPGTRLLVL.

The chain links TRBV29-1 to TRBJ2-3; TRBD1 might be the D (5 bases). Trimming cost V 6 bases and J 3 bases, with 10 bases left between them. Germline V gives CDR1 SQVTM, CDR2 ANQGSEA. The CDR3 is 12 residues long. The CDR3 nucleotides are TGCAGCGTCTACCCAGGGACAGATACGCAGTATTTT. Protein product: CSVYPGTDTQYF.

V usage is TRBV5-3 and J usage is TRBJ2-5, with D tentatively TRBD1 (6 bases). TRBV5-3 belongs to the ORF category, with a function that is uncertain. This CDR3 comprises 15 residues. Deletions cut 3 bases from V and 3 bases from J, with 15 bases between. The CDR3 DNA reads as TGTGCCAGAAGCTATCACAGGGAAGGTAAAGAGACCCAGTACTTC. Its translation is CARSYHREGKETQYF.

Points on this clone: A much larger clonotype is one base distant, so this may be a read error. This CDR3 is also generated by other DNA sequences in the sample. The chain has TRBV5-1 and TRBJ2-1; 10 nucleotides match TRBD2. The CDR3 extends over 17 amino acids. From germline, CDR1 is SGHRS and CDR2 YFSETQ. The junction had 6 bases not matched to a gene; V was cut back by 0 bases and J by 3 bases. CDR3 coding DNA: TGCGCCAGCAGCTTGGAGGCTAGCGGGAGTAGCTACAATGAGCAGTTCTTC. This codes for CASSLEASGSSYNEQFF. The full variable domain, rest sourced from reference TRBV5-1 and TRBJ2-1, is KAGVTQTPRYLIKTRGQQVTLSCSPISGHRSVSWYQQTPGQGLQFLFEYFSETQRNKGNFPGRFSGRQFSNSRSEMNVSTLELGDSALYLCASSLEASGSSYNEQFFGPGTRLTVL.

The chain couples TRBV5-8 to TRBJ1-1, with D maybe TRBD1 (5 bases). Trimming pared 8 bases from V and 4 bases from J, leaving 12 bases between. CDR1 SGHTS and CDR2 YDEGEE come from the germline V gene. The CDR3 runs 12 residues. CDR3 nucleotide sequence: TGTGCCAGTCCAGGGTGGGGCACTGAAGCTTTCTTT. It is translated as CASPGWGTEAFF.

The V call is TRBV30, the J call TRBJ1-3; tentative D call: TRBD1 (5 bases). V gave up 7 bases and J gave up 4 bases, with 11 bases separating them. Germline CDR1 is GTSNPN and CDR2 is SVGIG (reference sequence). This CDR3 is built from 12 residues. The CDR3 here is CASTGPGNTIYF. The CDR3 coding sequence is TGTGCCTCTACGGGACCCGGAAACACCATATATTTT.

The chain combines TRBV29-1 with TRBJ2-1; D assignment may be TRBD1 or TRBD2 (6 bases each). Deletions cut 3 bases from V and 0 bases from J, with 12 bases between. Germline V gene data show CDR1 as SQVTM and CDR2 as ANQGSEA. The CDR3 has 15 residues. The CDR3 reads CSVDGGTNSYNEQFF. Here the CDR3 DNA reads TGCAGCGTTGATGGCGGGACAAACTCCTACAATGAGCAGTTCTTC.

CDR3 region: CASSPPAGFPQYEQFF. The CDR3 bases are TGTGCCAGCAGCCCCCCGGCGGGCTTCCCCCAGTATGAGCAGTTCTTC. This chain connects TRBV7-9 to TRBJ2-1, with D maybe TRBD2 (5 bases). V shed 5 bases and J shed 8 bases, with 22 bases lying between them. CDR1 is SEHNR and CDR2 is FQNEAQ in the germline V gene (reference sequence). CDR3 length equals 16 residues.

Note on this clone: This sample includes further DNA sequences coding for the same CDR3. The gene calls are TRBV9 and TRBJ2-2; D call uncertain. This CDR3 is built from 12 residues. Germline CDR1 and CDR2: SGDLS and YYNGEE. Trimming pared 4 bases from V and 0 bases from J, leaving 1 base between. The CDR3 DNA follows: TGTGCCAGCAGCCCGAACACCGGGGAGCTGTTTTTT. This translates into CASSPNTGELFF.

This clone was recorded only once. The V and J genes are TRBV29-1 and TRBJ1-4; no firm D call. The CDR3 runs to 13 residues. Germline V lookup: CDR1 SQVTM, CDR2 ANQGSEA. Trimming pared 3 bases from V and 8 bases from J, leaving 13 bases between. CDR3 sequence: CSVEGAGKEKLFF. In DNA form, the CDR3 reads TGCAGCGTTGAGGGAGCGGGGAAGGAAAAACTGTTTTTT. Filled out from reference TRBV29-1 and TRBJ1-4, the complete variable domain reads SAVISQKPSRDICQRGTSLTIQCQVDSQVTMMFWYRQQPGQSLTLIATANQGSEATYESGFVIDKFPISRPNLTFSTLTVSNMSPEDSSIYLCSVEGAGKEKLFFGSGTQLSVL.

This chain uses TRBV11-2 with TRBJ1-6; D not certain. The CDR3 is made up of 13 amino acids. Per the germline V gene, CDR1 is SGHAT and CDR2 is FQNNGV. The V and J ends lost 5 bases and 9 bases respectively, with 11 bases between them. The CDR3 protein is CASSHGRGSPLHF. CDR3 nucleotides: TGTGCCAGCAGCCACGGGCGAGGTTCACCCCTCCACTTT. Full variable domain (rest looked up from reference TRBV11-2 and TRBJ1-6): EAGVAQSPRYKIIEKRQSVAFWCNPISGHATLYWYQQILGQGPKLLIQFQNNGVVDDSQLPKDRFSAERLKGVDSTLKIQPAKLEDSAVYLCASSHGRGSPLHFGNGTRLTVT.

V usage is TRBV25-1 and J usage is TRBJ2-5, with 10 bases that match TRBD1. This CDR3 spans 18 amino acids. V gave up 3 bases and J gave up 1 base; unmatched junction bases: 11. Per the germline V gene, CDR1 is MGHDK and CDR2 is SYGVNS. The chain's CDR3 is CASSDVWGDRGPQETQYF. The DNA for the CDR3 is TGTGCCAGCAGTGATGTGTGGGGGGACAGGGGACCCCAAGAGACCCAGTACTTC.

The chain combines TRBV5-1 with TRBJ1-2; TRBD1 matches at 7 bases. Germline V gives CDR1 SGHRS, CDR2 YFSETQ. V was pared by 0 bases and J by 2 bases, with 10 bases of the junction left unmatched. This CDR3 region has 17 residues. The CDR3 region has the DNA TGCGCCAGCAGCTTGGAGCCGACAGGGATATGGAACTATGGCTACACCTTC. Its protein product is CASSLEPTGIWNYGYTF.

This sequence joins TRBV2 and TRBJ1-5, with 11 bases fitting TRBD1. J was trimmed by 6 bases and V by 6 bases; bases with no gene match: 7. CDR3 length: 15 residues. Germline values: CDR1 SNHLY, CDR2 FYNNEI. CDR3 residues: CASRAGQGEVQPQHF. The CDR3 region has the DNA TGTGCCAGCAGAGCGGGACAGGGGGAAGTTCAGCCCCAGCATTTT. The full variable domain, with the rest looked up from reference TRBV2 and TRBJ1-5, is EPEVTQTPSHQVTQMGQEVILRCVPISNHLYFYWYRQILGQKVEFLVSFYNNEISEKSEIFDDQFSVERPDGSNFTLKIRSTKLEDSAMYFCASRAGQGEVQPQHFGDGTRLSIL.

The chain joins TRBV10-3 to TRBJ2-4; 11 bases align to TRBD1. The CDR3 consists of 15 residues. J was trimmed by 4 bases and V by 6 bases; bases with no gene match: 5. Germline CDR1 reads ENHRY; CDR2 reads SYGVKD. The CDR3 coding sequence is TGTGCCATCAGCGGGACAGGGGGTGTAAAAAACATTCAGTACTTC. It specifies CAISGTGGVKNIQYF.

CDR3 sequence reads: CASSVELSSYLNEQFF. The CDR3 DNA follows: TGTGCCAGCAGCGTGGAGTTGAGTAGCTACCTAAATGAGCAGTTCTTC. V and J are TRBV9 and TRBJ2-1; D is unclear. Germline V gives CDR1 SGDLS, CDR2 YYNGEE. This CDR3 region has 16 residues. V shed 2 bases and J shed 7 bases, with 19 bases lying between them.